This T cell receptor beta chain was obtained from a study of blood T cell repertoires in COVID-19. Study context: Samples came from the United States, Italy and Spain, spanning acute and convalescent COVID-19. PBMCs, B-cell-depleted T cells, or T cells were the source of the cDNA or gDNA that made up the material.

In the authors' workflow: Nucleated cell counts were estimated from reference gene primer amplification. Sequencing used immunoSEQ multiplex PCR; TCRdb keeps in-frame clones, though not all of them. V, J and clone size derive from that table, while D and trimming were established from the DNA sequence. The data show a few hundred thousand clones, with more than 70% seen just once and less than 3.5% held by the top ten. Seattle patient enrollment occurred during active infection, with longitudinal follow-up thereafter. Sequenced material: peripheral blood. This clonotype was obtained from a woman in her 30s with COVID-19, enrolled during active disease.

In nucleotides, the CDR3 is TGTGCCAGCAGCTCTACGACAGAAATAAACACTGAAGCTTTCTTT. This gives the protein CASSSTTEINTEAFF. V usage is TRBV7-2 and J usage is TRBJ1-1, with D maybe TRBD1 (5 bases). Germline V gene sequence: CDR1 SGHTA, CDR2 FQGNSA. V was shortened by 4 bases and J by 2 bases, with 14 bases between the two germline ends. This CDR3 is 15 amino acids long.